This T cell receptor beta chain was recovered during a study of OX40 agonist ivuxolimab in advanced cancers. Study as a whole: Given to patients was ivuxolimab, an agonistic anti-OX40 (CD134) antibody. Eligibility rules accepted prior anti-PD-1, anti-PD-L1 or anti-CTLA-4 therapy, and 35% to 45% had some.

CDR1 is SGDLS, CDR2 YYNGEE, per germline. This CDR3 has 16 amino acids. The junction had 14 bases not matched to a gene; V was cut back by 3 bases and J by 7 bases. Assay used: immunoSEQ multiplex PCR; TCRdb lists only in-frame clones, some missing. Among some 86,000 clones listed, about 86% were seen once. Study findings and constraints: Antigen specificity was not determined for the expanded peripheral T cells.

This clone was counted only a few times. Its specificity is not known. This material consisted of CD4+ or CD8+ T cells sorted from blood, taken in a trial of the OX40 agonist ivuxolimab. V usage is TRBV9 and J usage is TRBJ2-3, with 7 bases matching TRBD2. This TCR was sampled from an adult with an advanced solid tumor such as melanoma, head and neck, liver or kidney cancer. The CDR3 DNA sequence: TGTGCCAGCAGCGGGGGATCGGCGGGAGTACCATATACGCAGTATTTT. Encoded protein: CASSGGSAGVPYTQYF.